This T cell receptor beta chain was captured by sequencing in a study of T cells in Graves' hyperthyroidism and ophthalmopathy. Findings of the study overall: Among clonotypes expanded in thyroid above 0.001, most were also found in blood.

Together with thyroid ultrasound, orbital computed tomography, serum thyroxine and TRAb, clinical symptoms were used for diagnoses. The authors obtained PBMCs from 10 ml of fresh peripheral blood. As concerns this clonotype: Its specificity is unknown.

Germline V CDR1 and CDR2: MDHEN, SYDVKM. This CDR3 contains 14 residues. V was trimmed by 6 bases and J by 5 bases, leaving 13 bases between them. Amplification of TCR beta CDR3 regions was performed using RNA transcripts as template. A set of HTBI primers served as the primers for a first-round RT-PCR of the TCR CDR3. TCRdb itself ran the multiplex PCR reads through MiXCR, one entry per CDR3 protein. The data contain about 52,000 distinct CDR3 sequences, approximately 48% of them singletons. The clonotype originates from a woman between 50 and 59 years old with Graves' ophthalmopathy. V is TRBV28 and J is TRBJ2-2; a weak D match, TRBD1 (6 bases). The sample was blood. The CDR3 DNA reads TGTGCCAGCAGCGCGGAACAGGGTACCGGGGAGCTGTTTTTT. Protein sequence: CASSAEQGTGELFF. Variable domain in full (rest from reference TRBV28 and TRBJ2-2): DVKVTQSSRYLVKRTGEKVFLECVQDMDHENMFWYRQDPGLGLRLIYFSYDVKMKEKGDIPEGYSVSREKKERFSLILESASTNQTSMYLCASSAEQGTGELFFGEGSRLTVL.